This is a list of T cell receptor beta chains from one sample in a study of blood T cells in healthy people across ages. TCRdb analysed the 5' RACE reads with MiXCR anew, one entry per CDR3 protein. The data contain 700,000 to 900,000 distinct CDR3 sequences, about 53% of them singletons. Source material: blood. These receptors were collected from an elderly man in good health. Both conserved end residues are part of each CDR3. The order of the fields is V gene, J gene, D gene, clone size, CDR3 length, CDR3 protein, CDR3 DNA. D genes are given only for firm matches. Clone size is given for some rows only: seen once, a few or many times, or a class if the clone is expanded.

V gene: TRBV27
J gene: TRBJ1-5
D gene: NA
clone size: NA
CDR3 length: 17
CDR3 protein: CASSLTVTWGRSQPQHF
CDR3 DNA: TGTGCCAGCAGTTTAACGGTAACCTGGGGGCGCAGTCAGCCCCAGCATTTT

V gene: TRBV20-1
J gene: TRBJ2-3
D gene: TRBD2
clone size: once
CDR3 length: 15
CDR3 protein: CSAVNLAGVNRYAYF
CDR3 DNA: TGCAGTGCTGTGAACCTAGCGGGGGTGAACAGATACGCGTATTTT

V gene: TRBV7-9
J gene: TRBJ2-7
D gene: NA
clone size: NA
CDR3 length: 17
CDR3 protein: CASSLVGGPSYSYEQYF
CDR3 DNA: TGTGCCAGCAGCTTAGTCGGAGGACCCTCCTACTCCTACGAGCAGTACTTC

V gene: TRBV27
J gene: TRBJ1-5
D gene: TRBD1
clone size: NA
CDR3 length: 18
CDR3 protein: CASSPSPHRTGYDQPQHF
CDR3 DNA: TGTGCCAGCAGTCCTTCTCCACATCGGACAGGGTATGATCAGCCCCAGCATTTT

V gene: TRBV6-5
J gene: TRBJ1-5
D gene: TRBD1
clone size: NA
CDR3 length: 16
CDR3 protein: CASPRGTGDSNQPQHF
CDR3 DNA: TGTGCCAGCCCTAGGGGCACAGGGGATAGCAATCAGCCCCAGCATTTT

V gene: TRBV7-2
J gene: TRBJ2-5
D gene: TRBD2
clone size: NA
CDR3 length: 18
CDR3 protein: CASSLGLGAGGGGETQYF
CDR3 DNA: TGTGCCAGCAGCTTAGGTCTAGGCGCGGGAGGCGGTGGAGAGACCCAGTACTTC

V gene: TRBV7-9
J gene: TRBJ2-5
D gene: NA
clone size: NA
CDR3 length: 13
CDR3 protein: CASTVAGPETQYF
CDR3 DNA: TGTGCCAGCACTGTCGCGGGTCCAGAGACCCAGTACTTC

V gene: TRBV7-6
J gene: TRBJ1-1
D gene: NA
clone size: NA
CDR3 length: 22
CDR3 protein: CASSLGVPWTGPVETWNTEAFF
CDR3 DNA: TGTGCCAGCAGCTTAGGGGTCCCCTGGACGGGTCCTGTCGAAACTTGGAACACTGAAGCTTTCTTT

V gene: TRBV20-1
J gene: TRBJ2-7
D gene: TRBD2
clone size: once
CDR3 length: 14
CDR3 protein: CSASLGGSSYEQYF
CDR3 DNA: TGCAGTGCTAGCCTTGGCGGGAGCTCCTACGAGCAGTACTTC

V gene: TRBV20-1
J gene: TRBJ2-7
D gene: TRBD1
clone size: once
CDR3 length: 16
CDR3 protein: CSARGPTGAVYNEQYF
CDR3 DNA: TGCAGTGCCCGAGGCCCCACAGGGGCCGTCTACAATGAGCAGTACTTC

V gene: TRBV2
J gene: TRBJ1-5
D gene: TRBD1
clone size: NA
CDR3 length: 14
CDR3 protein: CAGTSGDRGQPQHF
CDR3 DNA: TGTGCCGGCACAAGCGGGGACAGGGGTCAGCCCCAGCATTTT

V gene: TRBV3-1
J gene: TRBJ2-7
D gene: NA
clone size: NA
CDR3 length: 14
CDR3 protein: CASSQFSQGDEQYF
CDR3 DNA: TGTGCCAGCAGCCAGTTTAGCCAAGGGGACGAGCAGTACTTC

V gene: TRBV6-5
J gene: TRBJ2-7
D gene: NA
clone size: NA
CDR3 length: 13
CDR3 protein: CASSRDTSGEQYF
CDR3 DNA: TGTGCCAGCAGCCGGGACACGTCGGGCGAGCAGTACTTC

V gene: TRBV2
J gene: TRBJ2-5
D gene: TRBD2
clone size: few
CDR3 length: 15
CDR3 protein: CASYPEASGYNEQYF
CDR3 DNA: TGTGCCAGCTACCCCGAGGCTAGCGGGTACAATGAGCAGTACTTC

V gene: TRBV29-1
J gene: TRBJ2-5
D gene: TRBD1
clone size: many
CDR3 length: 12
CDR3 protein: CSVHTGEETQYF
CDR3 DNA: TGCAGCGTTCACACAGGGGAAGAGACCCAGTACTTC

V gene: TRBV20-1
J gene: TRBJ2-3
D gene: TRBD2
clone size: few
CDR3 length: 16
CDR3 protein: CSASEGTSGATDTQYF
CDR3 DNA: TGCAGTGCCTCCGAAGGGACTAGCGGAGCGACAGATACGCAGTATTTT

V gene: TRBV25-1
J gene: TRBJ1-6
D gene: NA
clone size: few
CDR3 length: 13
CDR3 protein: CASRQAASSPLHF
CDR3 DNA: TGTGCCAGCCGTCAGGCAGCAAGTTCACCCCTCCACTTT

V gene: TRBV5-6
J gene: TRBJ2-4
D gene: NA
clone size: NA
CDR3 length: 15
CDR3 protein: CAGSPTRGGENIQYF
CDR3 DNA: TGTGCCGGCAGCCCCACCCGGGGAGGTGAAAACATTCAGTACTTC

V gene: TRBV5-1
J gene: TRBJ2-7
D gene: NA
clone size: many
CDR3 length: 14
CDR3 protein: CASSLDRASYEQYF
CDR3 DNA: TGCGCCAGCAGCTTGGACAGGGCATCCTACGAGCAGTACTTC

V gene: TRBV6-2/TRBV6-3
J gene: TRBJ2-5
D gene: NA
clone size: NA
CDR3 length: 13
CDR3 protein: CASSPSGTPLPYF
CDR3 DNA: TGTGCCAGCAGTCCCTCCGGGACCCCCCTTCCGTACTTC

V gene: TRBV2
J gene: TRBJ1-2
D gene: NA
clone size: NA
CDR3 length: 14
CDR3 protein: CASSETARDGGYTF
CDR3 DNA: TGTGCCAGCAGTGAAACCGCCAGAGATGGTGGCTACACCTTC

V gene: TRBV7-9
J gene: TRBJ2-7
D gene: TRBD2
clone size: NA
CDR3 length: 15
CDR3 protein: CASSGTSGYPYEQYF
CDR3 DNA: TGTGCCAGCAGCGGGACTAGCGGTTACCCCTACGAGCAGTACTTC